This TCR beta chain comes out of a study of cytomegalovirus exposure and HLA in healthy donors (dated by TCRdb to about 2017). Describing the broader study: According to an earlier analysis of 587 of the donors, about 190 million T cells yielded over 100 million unique TCR beta sequences and approximately 300 Gb of sequence data. An earlier analysis of 587 of the donors used high-throughput TCR beta sequencing to judge whether each TCR beta V gene segment behaved as functional or pseudogenic. In a later genetic analysis, genome-wide SNP genotypes for 398 of the 666 donors were used, and that subset was treated as a discovery cohort. HLA typing covered class I and class II loci at four-digit resolution. Of the roughly 400 genotyped donors, 65% to 90% fell in the genetic ancestry cluster associated with self-reported Caucasian donors. Typing coverage varied by locus: about 620-640 donors for A, B, C, DRB1 and DQB1; approximately 520 for DQA1; about 590 for DPA1; roughly 450 for DPB1. On average, roughly 240,000 unique TCR beta nucleotide sequences were sequenced per donor among about 400 genotyped donors of the cohort, with approximately 18% of those sequences being non-productive. Roughly five DR-DQ haplotypes were handled as single units for association and clustering, since linkage in the cohort was strong. High-throughput TCR immunosequencing, statistical association of individual TCRs with disease status, and machine learning were combined to predict cytomegalovirus infection status. Donor age, sex, ethnicity and CMV serostatus were collected together with the repertoire data. Besides the first cohort of under 700 subjects, a separate validation cohort made up of 95 to 150 different subjects was used. Rather than using new phenotypic data, the later analysis identified candidate immune exposures from TCR beta sequences and from how often those sequences occurred across donors. In a later analysis, previously published TCR beta repertoires from fewer than 750 donors were re-analyzed and high-resolution HLA genotyping was added so that TCR occurrence patterns could be studied. Roughly 300 gigabases of sequencing data and around 88 million unique TCR sequences made up an early release that covered around 640 HLA-typed donors. The study aimed to test whether cataloging public T cell receptors could reveal signatures of past pathogen exposure. Using immunosequencing, the study profiled T cell repertoires from 500 to 800 subjects and related those repertoires to cytomegalovirus serostatus. Every discovery cohort repertoire had been produced on one sequencing platform. What the work shows at the level of the full study, not this receptor alone: Several of the top co-occurrence clusters appeared to be linked to parvovirus B19, influenza, CMV and Epstein-Barr virus, according to a later analysis. Because some donors lacked HLA typing at each locus, the association tests relied only on the typed subset. A further reported finding was that TCR beta sequences accurately predicted the HLA-A and HLA-B alleles for most subjects in the first cohort. In an earlier analysis of some 640 of the donors, most TCR beta V segments were observed in productive rearrangements about 90% or about 30% of the time, broadly matching IMGT annotations. A later analysis found that most CMV-associated TCR beta chains appeared HLA-restricted, with HLA associations seemingly driven largely by CMV exposure. The authors suggested that the approach could potentially be generalized to other disease states and immunological phenotypes. A cluster of highly shared sequence variants was judged likely to be a technical artifact of the sequencing pipeline. Roughly uniform sequencing depth across donors was assumed in presence/absence analyses, although this assumption may not hold. V-gene and J-gene trimming of TCR beta chains was associated with a missense DCLRE1C variant in a later genetic analysis, and the association was replicated in an independent cohort. The only immune exposure information available for the cohort was CMV serostatus. A total of about 180 TCR beta chains were listed by the study as associated with cytomegalovirus. A few of the identified cytomegalovirus-associated TCR beta chains were confirmed in vitro to be specific for cytomegalovirus antigens. Roughly 17 rarely observed V segments, including chromosome 9 orphons, were excluded from the earlier analysis of approximately 500 of the donors because counts were too low. This cohort had only TCR beta chains sequenced, and the lack of alpha or paired-chain data limited which features could be detected. Strong co-occurrence of HLA alleles, especially DR and DQ, made assigning TCR associations to individual alleles difficult. Linkage disequilibrium might explain the correlated functional status among segregating V segments, but an unknown experimental factor could not be excluded. Specific HLA alleles were associated with 18,000 or so TCR beta sequences at a false discovery rate of 0.05 in a later analysis. The classifier was reported to diagnose cytomegalovirus status with high specificity and sensitivity in both the original cohort and the validation cohort. In a later analysis, HLA-associated TCR beta chains showed more clonal expansion and lower generation probabilities than non-associated chains that were equally common. Most TCR sequences were observed very rarely across donors, whereas some public TCRs were present in many individuals. According to a later analysis, TCR association rates differed among HLA loci, with DRB1 alleles showing the most associated TCRs and HLA-C alleles showing the fewest. According to a later genetic analysis, donors in an Asian-associated ancestry cluster had fewer N-insertions in productive TCRs than the approximately 670-donor mean.

In total, approximately 700 healthy bone marrow donors made up the cohort. At the time of sampling, every cohort member was nominally healthy, though immune exposures that went unrecorded were likely present. The donor tested CMV seropositive and was one of the 289 seropositive cohort members. A peripheral blood sample was collected from each donor, and TCR beta sequencing was performed on peripheral blood mononuclear cells. The Qiagen DNeasy Blood Extraction Kit was used to extract genomic DNA from the blood cell samples. Notes on this clone: No cognate antigen has been identified for it. The record has no base qualities; no much larger clone is one base away.

Library preparation employed the immunoSEQ multiplex PCR assay. For the multiplex PCR, a mixture combining 60 forward primers for TCR Vbeta segments and 13 reverse primers for TCR Jbeta segments was used. The CDR3 region of rearranged TCR beta genes was amplified from genomic DNA by a multiplex PCR assay. The amplified TCR beta libraries were sequenced on the Illumina HiSeq System as 87-base-pair reads. The original pipeline was this. A later analysis tallied 75 million to 95 million unique TCR beta chains across the 666 repertoires, and around 9.9 million of those chains were shared by two or more donors. Raw reads were error-corrected and collapsed into unique sequences by a nearest-neighbor algorithm in which closely related sequences were merged to remove PCR and sequencing errors. To assign V, D and J gene segments, CDR3 sequences were aligned to IMGT reference sequences. For a sequence to be retained, a match of at least six nucleotides to both a V gene segment and a J gene segment was required. A rearrangement counted as productive if the CDR3 had no stop codons and remained in frame with V and J, and every other rearrangement counted as non-productive. Following IMGT convention, CDR3 was defined as the stretch from the second conserved V-encoded cysteine to the conserved J-encoded phenylalanine. Sequences without an unambiguous match to a single V gene segment were excluded from the earlier analysis of several hundred of the donors. In an earlier analysis of approximately 610 of the donors, V segments were called functional above 56.7% productive rearrangements and were called segregating when the between-donor standard deviation exceeded 5%. A statistical classification framework was developed to diagnose cytomegalovirus status using the catalog of TCR beta chain sequences. In a later analysis, TCR nucleotide sequences were compared against IMGT/GENE-DB human TR gene sequences so that V and J genes could be assigned. The TCRdist pipeline was used in a later analysis to assign CDR3 sequences and most-parsimonious VDJ recombination scenarios. In a later analysis, each TCR beta chain was defined by its CDR3 amino acid sequence together with its V-gene family, and reads lacking a unique V-gene family were excluded. To address suspected cross-contamination and a sequencing artifact, a later analysis removed over 500 highly shared, low-generation-probability nucleotide sequences. A later analysis calculated a clonal expansion index for each public chain from normalized within-repertoire ranks of inferred template counts. Generation probabilities in a later analysis came from a VDJ recombination model fitted to out-of-frame rearrangements, and those results were checked against IGoR. Hypergeometric tests were used in a later analysis to score TCR-TCR, TCR-HLA and TCR-CMV co-occurrence, with a repertoire-size bias correction applied to the TCR pairs. To estimate false discovery rates, a later analysis permuted the HLA or CMV assignments 20 times. In a later analysis, co-occurring TCRs were grouped using DBSCAN, and TCRdist sequence similarity was added for clustering within HLA-allele-positive subsets. Repertoires with fewer than 30,000 or more than 120,000 public chains, plus five repertoires with anomalous nucleotide sharing, were excluded from co-occurrence clustering. TCRdb took this table from immuneACCESS and kept in-frame rearrangements with V and J called. Such tables lack part of the clones; where checked against another copy, unresolved V genes explain under half of the gap, and the rest is unexplained. V, J and clone size were drawn from that table, and D and trimming were deduced from the DNA. Within this sample are some 200,000 clones, with roughly 80% of them counted one time only. More than 6% of the sample rests with the top ten.

The TCR was taken from a man in his forties in good health and CMV-seropositive. Sequencing input: PBMCs.

The DNA sequence is given as TGTGCCAGCAGCACCGGACTAGCCTACAATGAGCAGTTCTTC. Its amino acids are CASSTGLAYNEQFF. The rearranged segments are TRBV7-9 and TRBJ2-1; a stretch of 7 junction bases matches TRBD2. The CDR3 starts with the cysteine, ends with the phenylalanine, and has 14 residues. The only DNA kept is the CDR3, 42 bases in frame from the first base. Trimmed from V: 5 bases; trimmed from J: 2 bases; junction bases lacking a gene match: 3. Per the germline V gene (reference sequence), SEHNR is the CDR1 and FQNEAQ is the CDR2.